Below, one T cell receptor beta chain is given with its context. The antigen remains unidentified. The data were obtained in a study of vaccination effects on CD4 cells after COVID-19. The study, taken as a whole, reports: Cross-reactivity toward common cold coronaviruses was confined to only 1 of 255 vaccine-induced clones in healthy vaccinees.

After expansion with viral peptide pools in the ViraFEST assay, antigen-specific CD4+ T cells were sequenced. After around ten days in culture, the CD4+ T cells were isolated. Of the BNT162b2 and mRNA-1273 vaccines, participants received two doses of one or the other. Trimming pared 3 bases from V and 4 bases from J, leaving 14 bases between. The CDR3 loop spans 15 amino acids. From germline, CDR1 is SGHTA and CDR2 FQGTGA. Repertoires were generated with immunoSEQ multiplex PCR, while TCRdb's copy carries only in-frame clones and drops some. The table has 84,000 or so clones, about three quarters seen once.

The J gene is TRBJ2-3, the V gene TRBV7-3; the D gene is possibly TRBD2 (5 bases). This sequence was found in a human donor who received a COVID-19 vaccine. Source: CD4+ T cells from PBMCs cultured with HCoV-OC43 spike peptides, taken after COVID-19 vaccination. Subset reported: HCoV-OC43 spike overlapping peptide pool stimulation. CDR3 DNA: TGTGCCAGCAGCTTTCGAGGGAATGAAGCAGATACGCAGTATTTT. Amino acids: CASSFRGNEADTQYF.